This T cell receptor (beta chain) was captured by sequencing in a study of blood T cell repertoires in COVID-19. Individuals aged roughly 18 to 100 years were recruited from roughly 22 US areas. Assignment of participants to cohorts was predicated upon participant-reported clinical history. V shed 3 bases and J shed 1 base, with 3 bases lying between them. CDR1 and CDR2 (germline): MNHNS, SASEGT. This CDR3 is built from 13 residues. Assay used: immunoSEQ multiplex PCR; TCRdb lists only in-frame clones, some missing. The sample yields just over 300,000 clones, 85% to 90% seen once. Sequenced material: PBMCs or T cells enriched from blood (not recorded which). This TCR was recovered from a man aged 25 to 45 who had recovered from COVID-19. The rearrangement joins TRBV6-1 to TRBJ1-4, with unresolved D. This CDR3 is CASSDQTNEKLFF. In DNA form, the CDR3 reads TGTGCCAGCAGTGATCAAACTAATGAAAAACTGTTTTTT.